One sample yielded the 31 T cell receptor beta chains listed below, sequenced in a study of blood T cell repertoires in COVID-19. The assay was immunoSEQ multiplex PCR, and TCRdb's table has in-frame clones only and misses some. Altogether under 150,000 clones are present, around 82% being singletons, with the ten largest covering roughly 4.3%. Sequencing input: PBMCs or T cells enriched from blood (not recorded which). These receptors all stem from a man between 45 and 60 years old in a cohort exposed to, infected with or recovered from COVID-19 (not recorded which).

The chain joins TRBV27 to TRBJ2-1, with no clear D. Trimming left V 6 bases short and J 10 bases short, with 7 bases between. The CDR3 has 10 residues. Per the germline V gene, CDR1 is MNHEY and CDR2 is SMNVEV (reference sequence). CDR3 region: CASRGSEQFF. CDR3 bases: TGTGCCAGCAGGGGCAGCGAGCAGTTCTTC.

Regarding this clone: This sample also contains other DNA sequences that code for the same CDR3. This chain connects TRBV12-3 or TRBV12-4 to TRBJ1-1; no firm D call. Trimming shortened V by 6 bases and J by 1 base, and 9 bases separated the two germline ends. This CDR3 spans 13 amino acids. This CDR3 reads CASSLSENTEAFF. CDR3 DNA: TGTGCCAGCAGCCTCTCAGAGAACACTGAAGCTTTCTTT.

The V call is TRBV19, the J call TRBJ1-4; D uncertain. Trimming took 5 bases from V and 4 from J, leaving 11 bases between them. The CDR3 consists of 14 residues. The germline gives CDR1 LNHDA, CDR2 SQIVND (reference sequence). CDR3 loop: CASSAGSRNEKLFF. In DNA form, the CDR3 reads TGTGCCAGTAGTGCCGGGTCTCGTAATGAAAAACTGTTTTTT.

This clone has a single count. The chain recombines TRBV18 with TRBJ2-2; 9 bases map to TRBD2. V gave up 8 bases and J gave up 5 bases; unmatched junction bases: 3. The V gene's germline CDR1 is KGHSH and CDR2 LQKENI. The CDR3 is 13 amino acids. CDR3 sequence: CASPGLATGELFF. The CDR3 DNA reads TGTGCCAGCCCGGGACTAGCAACCGGGGAGCTGTTTTTT.

The DNA for the CDR3 is TGTGCCAGCAGCCAAGAGCGCATTTACGGTAGAAACACCATATATTTT. Protein: CASSQERIYGRNTIYF. The V call is TRBV3-1 (or the pseudogene TRBV3-2), the J call TRBJ1-3, with D unresolved. CDR3 length: 16 amino acids. Looked up from germline, CDR1 is LGHDT and CDR2 is YNNKEL (reference sequence). Trimming stripped 0 bases from V and 5 bases from J, with 14 bases between.

The V gene is TRBV5-1, the J gene TRBJ2-7; the D is unclear. V dropped 3 bases and J dropped 1 base, with 5 bases sitting between them. The CDR3 extends over 12 amino acids. CDR1 SGHRS and CDR2 YFSETQ come from the germline V gene. CDR3 region: CASSSLSYEQYF. As DNA, the CDR3 is TGCGCCAGCAGCTCCTTGTCCTACGAGCAGTACTTC.

The gene calls are TRBV7-9 and TRBJ2-2, with D possibly matching TRBD2 (5 bases). Germline CDR1 reads SEHNR; CDR2 reads FQNEAQ (reference sequence). This CDR3 has 19 residues. V was pared by 5 bases and J by 3 bases, with 25 bases between. CDR3 coding DNA: TGTGCCAGCAGCGTTGAGGGCACCTATACTCACCTTTACACCGGGGAGCTGTTTTTT. It translates to CASSVEGTYTHLYTGELFF. The variable domain in full, with the rest retrieved from reference TRBV7-9 and TRBJ2-2, is DTGVSQNPRHKITKRGQNVTFRCDPISEHNRLYWYRQTLGQGPEFLTYFQNEAQLEKSRLLSDRFSAERPKGSFSTLEIQRTEQGDSAMYLCASSVEGTYTHLYTGELFFGEGSRLTVL.

This chain uses TRBV7-2 with TRBJ1-2, with TRBD1 as a possible D gene (6 bases). The V gene lost 3 bases and the J gene lost 4 bases, with 9 bases spanning the gap. The CDR3 length is 13 residues. The germline V gene encodes CDR1 SGHTA and CDR2 FQGNSA. As DNA, the CDR3 is TGTGCCAGCAGCTTGGGGGCGCCCTATGGCTACACCTTC. Translated, it gives CASSLGAPYGYTF.

J is TRBJ2-3 and V is TRBV19; TRBD2 matches 8 bases. The ends lost 8 bases at V and 3 bases at J; junction bases unmatched: 10. Germline CDR1 and CDR2: LNHDA and SQIVND (reference sequence). CDR3 length: 15 residues. CDR3 nucleotides: TGTGCCAGTCATGGGGCCGGGAGGGAGACAGATACGCAGTATTTT. Encoded protein: CASHGAGRETDTQYF.

Regarding this clone: Other DNA sequences of this sample code for an identical CDR3. The J gene is TRBJ1-6, the V gene TRBV11-2, with D unresolved. The V end lost 0 bases, the J end lost 9 bases, and 6 bases lay between the germline ends. There are 13 residues in the CDR3. The V gene's germline CDR1 is SGHAT and CDR2 FQNNGV. For the CDR3, the DNA is TGTGCCAGCAGCTTAGATCGCGGTTCACCCCTCCACTTT. Its translation is CASSLDRGSPLHF.

This clone was seen just once. V is TRBV7-6 and J is TRBJ2-1; D might be TRBD2 (7 bases). V lost 0 bases, J lost 8 bases, and 14 bases lay in between. The CDR3 totals 15 residues. CDR1 is SGHVS, CDR2 FNYEAQ, per germline. The CDR3 loop reads CASSLALGGLDEQFF. In DNA form, the CDR3 reads TGTGCCAGCAGCTTAGCGCTCGGGGGGCTGGATGAGCAGTTCTTC.

The rearrangement links TRBV30 to TRBJ1-5; the match to TRBD1 covers 10 bases. CDR3 size: 13 residues. CDR1 and CDR2 (germline): GTSNPN, SVGIG (reference sequence). V lost 7 bases to trimming and J lost 5 bases; unmatched junction nucleotides: 5. The CDR3 DNA is TGTGCCTTCGCGGGACAGGGGTATCAGCCCCAGCATTTT. Amino acids: CAFAGQGYQPQHF. Supplemented by reference TRBV30 and TRBJ1-5, the full variable domain reads SQTIHQWPATLVQPVGSPLSLECTVEGTSNPNLYWYRQAAGRGLQLLFYSVGIGQISSEVPQNLSASRPQDRQFILSSKKLLLSDSGFYLCAFAGQGYQPQHFGDGTRLSIL.

The genes are TRBV28 and TRBJ1-3, with 7 positions matching TRBD1. J was trimmed by 2 bases and V by 4 bases; bases with no gene match: 5. CDR1 is MDHEN and CDR2 is SYDVKM in the germline V gene. CDR3 length equals 15 residues. The CDR3 nucleotides are TGTGCCAGCAGTTCGCAAACAGGGGCTGGAAACACCATATATTTT. The encoded protein is CASSSQTGAGNTIYF. Together with reference TRBV28 and TRBJ1-3, the CDR3 gives the full variable domain: DVKVTQSSRYLVKRTGEKVFLECVQDMDHENMFWYRQDPGLGLRLIYFSYDVKMKEKGDIPEGYSVSREKKERFSLILESASTNQTSMYLCASSSQTGAGNTIYFGEGSWLTVV.

This chain links TRBV10-3 with TRBJ2-7, with TRBD2 identical over 13 bases. The CDR3 has 19 residues. Germline CDR1 and CDR2: ENHRY and SYGVKD. J lost 9 bases, V lost 11 bases, and 28 bases had no gene match. Written as DNA, the CDR3 is TGTGCCGCCAACCCCGCCGGGACTAGCGGGGAGTGGGGCGGAGAAGGGCAGTACTTC. Translated, it gives CAANPAGTSGEWGGEGQYF.

J is TRBJ2-3 and V is TRBV10-3; 8 nucleotides agree with TRBD2. In germline, CDR1 is ENHRY, CDR2 SYGVKD. The CDR3 extends over 16 amino acids. The trim removed 3 bases at V and 2 bases at J, leaving 7 bases unmatched. CDR3: CAISEGRGGPTDTQYF. For the CDR3, the DNA is TGTGCCATCAGTGAAGGCCGGGGGGGCCCCACAGATACGCAGTATTTT.

The chain carries TRBV5-1 and TRBJ2-1; 7 bases align to TRBD2. The CDR3 spans 15 residues. The V gene end was trimmed by 6 bases and the J gene end by 2 bases; junction bases not matched to a gene: 8. Germline assignment: CDR1 SGHRS and CDR2 YFSETQ. CDR3 in DNA: TGCGCCAGCACCCAGAGAGCGGGAACCTACAATGAGCAGTTCTTC. Protein sequence: CASTQRAGTYNEQFF.

This clone was seen a single time. V usage is TRBV13 and J usage is TRBJ2-5, with D uncertain. Germline V gene lookup returns CDR1 PRHDT and CDR2 FYEKMQ (reference sequence). V was shortened by 3 bases and J by 2 bases, with 10 bases between the two germline ends. CDR3 length: 14 amino acids. CDR3 residues: CASSLSQVQETQYF. The CDR3 nucleotides are TGTGCCAGCAGCTTGAGCCAGGTGCAAGAGACCCAGTACTTC.

This clone has at least ten counts. This chain links TRBV4-1 with TRBJ2-1; perhaps TRBD2 as D (5 bases). There are 12 residues in the CDR3. V lost 1 base to trimming and J lost 11 bases, with 9 bases between them. CDR1 MGHRA and CDR2 YSYEKL come from the germline V gene. The CDR3 loop is CASSQGDYKQFF. The CDR3 coding sequence is TGCGCCAGCAGCCAAGGCGACTATAAGCAGTTCTTC.

This chain joins TRBV28 and TRBJ1-3; D gene ambiguous. V lost 3 bases and J 2 bases, leaving 11 bases between the germline ends. This CDR3 contains 15 residues. Germline loops: CDR1 MDHEN, CDR2 SYDVKM. CDR3 region: CASSFEEVAGNTIYF. The DNA for the CDR3 is TGTGCCAGCAGTTTTGAGGAGGTCGCTGGAAACACCATATATTTT. The full variable domain, rest sourced from reference TRBV28 and TRBJ1-3, is DVKVTQSSRYLVKRTGEKVFLECVQDMDHENMFWYRQDPGLGLRLIYFSYDVKMKEKGDIPEGYSVSREKKERFSLILESASTNQTSMYLCASSFEEVAGNTIYFGEGSWLTVV.

The rearrangement uses TRBV15 and TRBJ2-3; D might be TRBD1 (6 bases). Per germline, CDR1 LNHNV and CDR2 YYDKDF (reference sequence). V gave up 6 bases and J gave up 4 bases, with 20 bases separating them. This CDR3 spans 16 amino acids. CDR3 in amino acids: CATSYPGHEGPDTQYF. The CDR3 DNA is TGTGCCACCAGTTACCCGGGACATGAGGGCCCAGATACGCAGTATTTT. Drawing the rest from reference TRBV15 and TRBJ2-3, the complete variable domain is DAMVIQNPRYQVTQFGKPVTLSCSQTLNHNVMYWYQQKSSQAPKLLFHYYDKDFNNEADTPDNFQSRRPNTSFCFLDIRSPGLGDTAMYLCATSYPGHEGPDTQYFGPGTRLTVL.

There are a few counts of this clone. The rearrangement joins TRBV9 to TRBJ2-7; D is undetermined. V was pared by 4 bases and J by 0 bases, with 11 bases between. The CDR3 contains 14 residues. Germline V gene data show CDR1 as SGDLS and CDR2 as YYNGEE. CDR3 coding DNA: TGTGCCAGCAGCCCCCAACAGTTCTCCTACGAGCAGTACTTC. It codes for CASSPQQFSYEQYF.

This clone was observed a few times. V is TRBV7-2 and J is TRBJ1-4; a possible D gene is TRBD1 (6 bases). Between the trimmed V and J ends, which lost 4 bases and 7 bases, there was a span of 13 bases. From germline, CDR1 is SGHTA and CDR2 FQGNSA. The CDR3 extends over 14 amino acids. The CDR3 loop reads CASSSGGPSEKLFF. CDR3 bases: TGTGCCAGCAGCTCGGGGGGGCCGAGTGAAAAACTGTTTTTT.

The V and J genes are TRBV18 and TRBJ2-7; weak D call: TRBD1 (6 bases). This CDR3 spans 12 amino acids. The germline gives CDR1 KGHSH, CDR2 LQKENI. Trimming stripped 5 bases from V and 5 bases from J, with 10 bases between. The CDR3 reads CASSTSGDEQYF. In DNA form, the CDR3 reads TGTGCCAGCTCAACCTCAGGGGACGAGCAGTACTTC.

In DNA form, the CDR3 reads TGTGCCTGGAGTACTACTTCTTATGGCTACACCTTC. The encoded protein is CAWSTTSYGYTF. V usage is TRBV30 and J usage is TRBJ1-2; D gene uncertain. The CDR3 extends over 12 amino acids. Trimming removed 2 bases from V and 5 bases from J, with 9 bases in between. Germline-derived CDR1 and CDR2 are GTSNPN and SVGIG (reference sequence).

This clone was seen a handful of times. This rearrangement joins TRBV2 to TRBJ2-5; 15 nucleotides align to TRBD2. The CDR3 runs to 15 residues. V gave up 5 bases and J gave up 3 bases; unmatched junction bases: 1. CDR1 is SNHLY and CDR2 is FYNNEI in the germline V gene. The CDR3 sequence is CASSRTSGGEETQYF. CDR3 coding DNA: TGTGCCAGCAGTAGGACTAGCGGGGGGGAAGAGACCCAGTACTTC.

The chain combines TRBV7-2 with TRBJ2-7; possible D gene TRBD2, 6 bases. This CDR3 contains 16 residues. Trimming shortened V by 2 bases and J by 0 bases, and 14 bases separated the two germline ends. Germline CDR1 and CDR2: SGHTA and FQGNSA. This CDR3 reads CASSLKGVTSSYEQYF. For the CDR3, the DNA is TGTGCCAGCAGCTTAAAAGGGGTGACTAGCTCCTACGAGCAGTACTTC. Complete variable domain (other parts from reference TRBV7-2 and TRBJ2-7): GAGVSQSPSNKVTEKGKDVELRCDPISGHTALYWYRQSLGQGLEFLIYFQGNSAPDKSGLPSDRFSAERTGGSVSTLTIQRTQQEDSAVYLCASSLKGVTSSYEQYFGPGTRLTVT.

The V call is TRBV9, the J call TRBJ1-2; weak D call: TRBD1 (5 bases). Trimming left V 3 bases short and J 4 bases short, with 10 bases between. The CDR3 loop spans 13 amino acids. Germline values: CDR1 SGDLS, CDR2 YYNGEE. The CDR3 region has the DNA TGTGCCAGCAGCGACGGGGGTAGCTATGGCTACACCTTC. It translates to CASSDGGSYGYTF. Filled out from reference TRBV9 and TRBJ1-2, the complete variable domain reads DSGVTQTPKHLITATGQRVTLRCSPRSGDLSVYWYQQSLDQGLQFLIQYYNGEERAKGNILERFSAQQFPDLHSELNLSSLELGDSALYFCASSDGGSYGYTFGSGTRLTVV.

This clone was observed once. The gene calls are TRBV11-2 and TRBJ2-1, with D maybe TRBD2 (5 bases). Germline V CDR1 and CDR2: SGHAT, FQNNGV. Deletions cut 0 bases from V and 10 bases from J, with 10 bases between. The CDR3 is 13 residues long. CDR3 bases: TGTGCCAGCAGCTTAGAGCTAGCACGAGAGCAGTTCTTC. Translating gives CASSLELAREQFF.

The genes are TRBV12-3 or TRBV12-4 and TRBJ2-3; D not certain. The CDR3 totals 12 residues. V was shortened by 5 bases and J by 0 bases, with 3 bases between the two germline ends. The CDR3 nucleotides are TGTGCCAGCAGTACTAGCACAGATACGCAGTATTTT. Its translation is CASSTSTDTQYF.

This clone has only a few counts. CDR3 loop: CASSRLAGGNSNEQFF. The CDR3 DNA is TGTGCCAGTAGTCGATTAGCGGGAGGTAATTCCAATGAGCAGTTCTTC. The J gene is TRBJ2-1, the V gene TRBV19, with 10 bases identical to TRBD2. This CDR3 has 16 residues. The germline CDR1 and CDR2 sequences are LNHDA and SQIVND (reference sequence). The junction had 10 bases not matched to a gene; V was cut back by 5 bases and J by 6 bases. Looking up the rest from reference TRBV19 and TRBJ2-1 gives the full variable domain: DGGITQSPKYLFRKEGQNVTLSCEQNLNHDAMYWYRQDPGQGLRLIYYSQIVNDFQKGDIAEGYSVSREKKESFPLTVTSAQKNPTAFYLCASSRLAGGNSNEQFFGPGTRLTVL.

The genes are TRBV5-5 and TRBJ1-2; TRBD1 matches 9 bases. CDR3 size: 14 residues. V was pared by 3 bases and J by 2 bases, with 2 bases of the junction left unmatched. The germline CDR1 and CDR2 sequences are SGHKS and YYEKEE (reference sequence). CDR3: CASSSGTGNYGYTF. CDR3 in DNA: TGTGCCAGCAGCTCCGGGACAGGGAACTATGGCTACACCTTC.